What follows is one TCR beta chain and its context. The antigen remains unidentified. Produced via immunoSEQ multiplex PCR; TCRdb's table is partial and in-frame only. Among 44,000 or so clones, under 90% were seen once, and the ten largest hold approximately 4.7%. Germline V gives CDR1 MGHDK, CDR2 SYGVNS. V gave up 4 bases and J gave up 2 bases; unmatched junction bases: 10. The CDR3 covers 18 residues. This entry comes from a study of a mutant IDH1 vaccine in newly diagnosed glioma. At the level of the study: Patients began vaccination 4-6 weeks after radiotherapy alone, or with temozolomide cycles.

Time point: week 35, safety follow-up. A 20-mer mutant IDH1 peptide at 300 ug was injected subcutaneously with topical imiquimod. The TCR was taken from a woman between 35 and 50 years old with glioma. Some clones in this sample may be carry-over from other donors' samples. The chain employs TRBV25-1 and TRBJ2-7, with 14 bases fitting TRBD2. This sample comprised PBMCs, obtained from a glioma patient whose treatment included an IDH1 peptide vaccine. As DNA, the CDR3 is TGTGCCAGCAGTGCCTCCGGGACTAGCGGGAGTGCAGCCTACGAGCAGTACTTC. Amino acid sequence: CASSASGTSGSAAYEQYF.